A selection of T cell receptor beta chains follows, all from one sample in a study of T-cell reconstitution after alpha-beta-depleted transplantation in children. TCRdb re-called the PCR reads with MiXCR, one entry per CDR3 protein. Counted here are under 450,000 distinct CDR3 sequences, around 15% occurring once; the ten biggest clones make up 25% to 30%. Sequencing was performed on PBMCs, mostly from graft donor cells, taken 360 days after TCRalphabeta/CD19-depleted stem cell transplant. The receptors shown here come from a boy under two years old who had a stem cell transplant for Wiskott-Aldrich syndrome, so the T cells may come from the graft donor. The CDR3 runs from the conserved cysteine through the conserved F or W. D genes are given only for firm matches. Rows may omit the clone size; those that give it use once, few, many or a size class.

length: 16; J: TRBJ2-5; D: TRBD1; size: .; V: TRBV6-5; CDR3: CASSLLETGGKGTQYF; DNA: TGTGCCAGCAGTTTACTCGAGACAGGGGGAAAAGGAACCCAGTACTTC
length: 16; J: TRBJ2-5; D: TRBD1; size: .; V: TRBV15; CDR3: CATSPHNRGHQETQYF; DNA: TGTGCCACCAGCCCCCATAACAGGGGGCACCAAGAGACCCAGTACTTC
length: 16; J: TRBJ2-7; D: TRBD2; size: .; V: TRBV24-1; CDR3: CATSDSTSGLLYEQYF; DNA: TGTGCCACCAGTGATTCTACTAGCGGTCTTTTGTACGAGCAGTACTTC
length: 10; J: TRBJ2-1; D: .; size: .; V: TRBV20-1; CDR3: CSAQGTPRIF; DNA: TGCAGTGCCCAAGGGACCCCTAGGATCTTC
length: 17; J: TRBJ2-1; D: .; size: .; V: TRBV7-8; CDR3: CASSFIVRTRRINEQFF; DNA: TGTGCCAGCAGCTTCATTGTGCGGACTCGGAGGATAAATGAGCAGTTCTTC
length: 14; J: TRBJ2-1; D: .; size: .; V: TRBV20-1; CDR3: CSAITSKAYNEQFF; DNA: TGCAGTGCTATTACTAGTAAAGCCTACAATGAGCAGTTCTTC
length: 15; J: TRBJ2-7; D: .; size: .; V: TRBV5-1; CDR3: CASSLGTFLIGEQYF; DNA: TGCGCCAGCAGCTTGGGGACGTTCCTTATTGGCGAGCAGTACTTC
length: 15; J: TRBJ2-7; D: .; size: .; V: TRBV6-2/TRBV6-3; CDR3: CASSGPDRGTYEQYF; DNA: TGTGCCAGCAGTGGCCCGGATCGGGGAACCTACGAGCAGTACTTC
length: 17; J: TRBJ2-2; D: .; size: many; V: TRBV7-2; CDR3: CASSSPRSGPNTGELFF; DNA: TGTGCCAGCAGCTCCCCTAGGAGCGGTCCGAACACCGGGGAGCTGTTTTTT
length: 16; J: TRBJ2-3; D: .; size: few; V: TRBV5-1; CDR3: CASSLGSPSYTDTQYF; DNA: TGCGCCAGCAGCTTGGGCTCTCCGAGTTACACAGATACGCAGTATTTT
length: 13; J: TRBJ1-1; D: .; size: few; V: TRBV7-2; CDR3: CASSLVARAKAFF; DNA: TGTGCCAGCAGCTTAGTGGCCAGGGCAAAAGCTTTCTTT
length: 16; J: TRBJ2-3; D: TRBD2; size: .; V: TRBV5-1; CDR3: CASSLAGTSGGDTQYF; DNA: TGCGCCAGCAGCTTGGCAGGGACTAGCGGGGGAGATACGCAGTATTTT
length: 14; J: TRBJ1-3; D: .; size: .; V: TRBV20-1; CDR3: CSARDLVSGNTIYF; DNA: TGCAGTGCTAGAGATCTCGTCTCTGGAAACACCATATATTTT
length: 14; J: TRBJ1-5; D: .; size: .; V: TRBV7-9; CDR3: CASSPGPGNQPQHF; DNA: TGTGCCAGCAGCCCCGGACCTGGCAATCAGCCCCAGCATTTT
length: 15; J: TRBJ2-3; D: TRBD1; size: few; V: TRBV20-1; CDR3: CSAREGGTGKDTQYF; DNA: TGCAGTGCTAGGGAAGGAGGGACAGGGAAAGATACGCAGTATTTT
length: 15; J: TRBJ2-7; D: .; size: .; V: TRBV7-9; CDR3: CASSLEGGEIYEQYF; DNA: TGTGCCAGCAGCTTAGAAGGCGGGGAGATCTACGAGCAGTACTTC
length: 16; J: TRBJ2-7; D: .; size: .; V: TRBV6-5; CDR3: CASSYCSGDELSEQYF; DNA: TGTGCCAGCAGTTACTGCTCAGGGGACGAGTTATCCGAGCAGTACTTC
length: 14; J: TRBJ2-3; D: .; size: .; V: TRBV7-7; CDR3: CASSLSPYTDTQYF; DNA: TGTGCCAGCAGCTTAAGCCCCTACACAGATACGCAGTATTTT
length: 13; J: TRBJ1-1; D: .; size: few; V: TRBV29-1; CDR3: CSVRQAFDTEAFF; DNA: TGCAGCGTTCGACAGGCCTTTGACACTGAAGCTTTCTTT
length: 16; J: TRBJ2-5; D: .; size: .; V: TRBV6-2/TRBV6-3; CDR3: CASSFGDTIHGETQYF; DNA: TGTGCCAGCAGTTTCGGGGACACTATCCATGGAGAGACCCAGTACTTC
length: 15; J: TRBJ1-1; D: .; size: .; V: TRBV20-1; CDR3: CSASQGAMVNTEAFF; DNA: TGCAGTGCTAGCCAAGGGGCGATGGTGAACACTGAAGCTTTCTTT
length: 13; J: TRBJ2-5; D: TRBD1; size: .; V: TRBV3-1; CDR3: CASSSDRPLTQYF; DNA: TGTGCCAGCAGCTCGGACAGGCCGCTGACCCAGTACTTC
length: 15; J: TRBJ2-1; D: .; size: .; V: TRBV4-1; CDR3: CASSLPGQLGNEQFF; DNA: TGCGCCAGCAGCCTTCCTGGACAGTTAGGGAATGAGCAGTTCTTC
length: 14; J: TRBJ2-3; D: .; size: many; V: TRBV28; CDR3: CASSLVGGPDTQYF; DNA: TGTGCCAGCAGTTTAGTGGGGGGGCCTGATACGCAGTATTTT
length: 17; J: TRBJ2-1; D: .; size: few; V: TRBV6-5; CDR3: CASSYSWTRGEDNEQFF; DNA: TGTGCCAGCAGTTACTCATGGACCAGGGGCGAGGACAATGAGCAGTTCTTC
length: 16; J: TRBJ2-1; D: .; size: few; V: TRBV4-1; CDR3: CASSQVRQLSYNEQFF; DNA: TGCGCCAGCAGCCAAGTTAGACAGCTTTCCTACAATGAGCAGTTCTTC
length: 14; J: TRBJ1-6; D: .; size: few; V: TRBV5-1; CDR3: CASSQRGGNSPLHF; DNA: TGCGCCAGCAGCCAACGTGGGGGGAATTCACCCCTCCACTTT
length: 15; J: TRBJ2-5; D: TRBD1; size: .; V: TRBV20-1; CDR3: CSARVIGQGEETQYF; DNA: TGCAGTGCTAGAGTTATAGGACAGGGCGAGGAGACCCAGTACTTC
length: 16; J: TRBJ2-1; D: TRBD2; size: .; V: TRBV20-1; CDR3: CSASHSGRASYNEQFF; DNA: TGCAGTGCTAGTCATAGCGGGAGGGCTTCATACAATGAGCAGTTCTTC
length: 16; J: TRBJ2-7; D: TRBD2; size: .; V: TRBV12-3/TRBV12-4; CDR3: CASSPPGLAGSYEQYF; DNA: TGTGCCAGCAGTCCCCCCGGACTAGCGGGGTCTTACGAGCAGTACTTC
length: 12; J: TRBJ1-2; D: .; size: .; V: TRBV5-1; CDR3: CASSLEGVGYTF; DNA: TGCGCCAGCAGCTTGGAGGGAGTCGGCTACACCTTC
length: 13; J: TRBJ2-2; D: TRBD1; size: .; V: TRBV5-1; CDR3: CASRPTGAEKLFF; DNA: TGCGCCAGCAGGCCTACAGGGGCGGAGAAGCTGTTTTTT
length: 14; J: TRBJ2-3; D: TRBD2; size: .; V: TRBV12-3/TRBV12-4; CDR3: CASSRSGSGNTQYF; DNA: TGTGCCAGTAGTCGTAGCGGGAGCGGTAATACGCAGTATTTT
length: 16; J: TRBJ2-4; D: TRBD2; size: few; V: TRBV20-1; CDR3: CSAHRIAGGPANIQYF; DNA: TGCAGTGCTCATCGCATAGCGGGAGGGCCCGCAAACATTCAGTACTTC
length: 14; J: TRBJ2-1; D: .; size: few; V: TRBV12-3/TRBV12-4; CDR3: CASSLRTIYNEQFF; DNA: TGTGCCAGCAGTTTAAGAACCATTTACAATGAGCAGTTCTTC
length: 18; J: TRBJ2-5; D: TRBD2; size: .; V: TRBV6-5; CDR3: CASSYSPQAGPYQETQYF; DNA: TGTGCCAGCAGTTACTCCCCTCAAGCGGGACCGTACCAAGAGACCCAGTACTTC
length: 16; J: TRBJ2-1; D: .; size: .; V: TRBV3-1; CDR3: CASSQEWLKTYNEQFF; DNA: TGTGCCAGCAGCCAAGAATGGCTAAAAACCTACAATGAGCAGTTCTTC
length: 13; J: TRBJ2-2; D: .; size: .; V: TRBV6-4; CDR3: CASSMGNTGELFF; DNA: TGTGCCAGCAGCATGGGAAACACCGGGGAGCTGTTTTTT
length: 15; J: TRBJ2-7; D: TRBD2; size: .; V: TRBV11-2; CDR3: CASSPRTRPSYEQYF; DNA: TGTGCCAGCAGCCCTCGGACTAGGCCTTCCTACGAGCAGTACTTC